This is a list of T cell receptor beta chains from one sample in a study of T cell changes during pregnancy in multiple sclerosis. Using immunoSEQ multiplex PCR, the repertoire was profiled, and TCRdb retains in-frame clones only, with some absent. The table has about 61,000 clones, over 80% seen once. Specimen: peripheral blood, collected in the first trimester of pregnancy. These receptors were taken from a female donor in good health, enrolled as a control in a pregnancy study. Both conserved end residues are part of each CDR3. Fields, in order: J gene, V gene, CDR3 protein.

TRBJ1-1	TRBV13	CASSPPRGTEAFF
TRBJ2-7	TRBV9	CASSVDGTYEQYF
TRBJ1-4	TRBV23-1	CASSHRQKGKLFF
TRBJ1-1	TRBV9	CASSVSTGSEAFF
TRBJ1-4	TRBV4-2	CASSQGNGIGEKLFF
TRBJ2-1	TRBV6-5	CASRQGQGSLNEQFF
TRBJ1-5	TRBV21-1	CASSSPEPASNQPQHF
TRBJ2-2	TRBV7-3	CASSLRDSTGELFF
TRBJ1-1	TRBV9	CASSVETVNTEAFF
TRBJ1-1	TRBV7-2	CASSWQGFSGTEAFF
TRBJ1-1	TRBV2	CASSEALGGITEAFF
TRBJ1-3	TRBV9	CASSVTGGTFSGNTIYF
TRBJ1-1	TRBV5-4	CASSLIGANTEAFF
TRBJ1-5	TRBV7-8	CASSLGGTGGLVSSQPQHF
TRBJ1-2	TRBV25-1	CASSDLPGRSVGYTF
TRBJ1-2	TRBV7-3	CASSMGSTNYGYTF
TRBJ2-5	TRBV5-5	CASSLYTAQETQYF
TRBJ2-7	TRBV7-2	CASSLVAGDPYEQYF
TRBJ1-1	TRBV6-5	CASIGQPNTEAFF
TRBJ2-7	TRBV7-2	CASSFSGSGYEQYF
TRBJ1-4	TRBV19	CASSRTRANEKLFF
TRBJ2-7	TRBV11-2	CASSFFSGGKDSYEQYF
TRBJ2-7	TRBV6-5	CASSYTRDRGYEQYF
TRBJ1-3	TRBV4-2	CASSQLEAGNTIYF
TRBJ2-3	TRBV6-1	CASSAPGQGGDTQYF
TRBJ1-1	TRBV5-1	CASSRREGGNTEAFF
TRBJ1-2	TRBV4-3	CASSRGHLYGYTF
TRBJ2-1	TRBV30	CAWSISTSVSYNEQFF
TRBJ1-4	TRBV5-4	CASSLRGQGMDEKLFF
TRBJ2-7	TRBV12-2	CASRLDLLAGATYEQYF
TRBJ1-1	TRBV7-3	CASSLMGDTEAFF
TRBJ2-1	TRBV7-9	CASSSQGSVQFF
TRBJ2-5	TRBV5-1	CASSLVLTSGTKETQYF
TRBJ2-1	TRBV10-3	CAISEPSGHRGDEQFF
TRBJ1-1	TRBV9	CASSAPTGPNTEAFF
TRBJ1-3	TRBV5-6	CASSFGTGVSSGNTIYF